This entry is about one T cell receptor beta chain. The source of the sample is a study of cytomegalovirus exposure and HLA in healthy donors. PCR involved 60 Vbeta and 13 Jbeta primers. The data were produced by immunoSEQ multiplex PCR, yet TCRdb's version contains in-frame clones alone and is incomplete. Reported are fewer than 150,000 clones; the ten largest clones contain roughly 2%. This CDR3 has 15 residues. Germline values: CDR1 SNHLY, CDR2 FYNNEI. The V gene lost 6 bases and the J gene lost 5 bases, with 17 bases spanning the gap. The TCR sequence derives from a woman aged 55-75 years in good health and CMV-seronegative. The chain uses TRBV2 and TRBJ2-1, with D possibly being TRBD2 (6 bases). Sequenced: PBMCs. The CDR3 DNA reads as TGTGCCAGCAGCGCGCTAGCGAGCCGGGACAATGAGCAGTTCTTC. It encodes CASSALASRDNEQFF. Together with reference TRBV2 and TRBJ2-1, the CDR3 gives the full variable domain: EPEVTQTPSHQVTQMGQEVILRCVPISNHLYFYWYRQILGQKVEFLVSFYNNEISEKSEIFDDQFSVERPDGSNFTLKIRSTKLEDSAMYFCASSALASRDNEQFFGPGTRLTVL.